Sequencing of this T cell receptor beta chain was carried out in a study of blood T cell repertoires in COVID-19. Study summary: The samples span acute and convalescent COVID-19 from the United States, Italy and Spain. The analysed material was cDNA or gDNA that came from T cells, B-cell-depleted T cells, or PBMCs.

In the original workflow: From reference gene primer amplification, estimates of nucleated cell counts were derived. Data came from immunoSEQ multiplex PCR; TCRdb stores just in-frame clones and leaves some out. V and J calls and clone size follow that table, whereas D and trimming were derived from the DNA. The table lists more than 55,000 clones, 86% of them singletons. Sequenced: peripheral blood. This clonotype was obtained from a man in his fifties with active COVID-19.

The CDR3 DNA is TGTGCCAGCAGCACCGGGAGTCCCTACGAGCAGTACTTC. It yields the protein CASSTGSPYEQYF. This sequence joins TRBV7-2 and TRBJ2-7; possible D gene TRBD2, 6 bases. Germline loops: CDR1 SGHTA, CDR2 FQGNSA. Trimming took 5 bases from V and 2 from J, leaving 10 bases between them. The CDR3 is made up of 13 amino acids.